This TCR beta chain was sequenced during a study of vaccination and CD4 T cells after COVID-19. As for the study in general: Overlapping spike pools from SARS-CoV-2 and HCoV-NL63, HCoV-OC43 and HCoV-229E served as culture stimuli. Regarding the study as a whole: In convalescent patients, a median roughly 86% of post-vaccine SARS-CoV-2-reactive clones appeared only after vaccination.

In the case of this clonotype: Its target is not known.

The V and J ends lost 8 bases and 6 bases, in that order; junction bases with no gene match: 10. The CDR3 is made up of 14 amino acids. In germline, CDR1 is MNHEY, CDR2 SMNVEV (reference sequence). Noted treatment: roughly 10-day PBMC culture with coronavirus spike peptide pools or control peptides (ViraFEST assay). The unexposed donor's CD4+ T cells were collected before the COVID-19 pandemic (2011-2018). Researchers used the Oncomine TCR Beta short-read assay to sequence DNA from cultured CD4+ T cells. CD4+ T cells were cultured, and genomic DNA was extracted from them. TCRdb reprocessed the PCR reads with MiXCR, giving one entry per CDR3 protein. The sample lists about 7,000 distinct CDR3 sequences, approximately 34% seen once, with about 35% in the top ten.

The gene calls are TRBV27 and TRBJ2-3, with 8 bases lining up with TRBD2. This TCR was recovered from a human donor in good health. The specimen sequenced was CD4+ T cells from blood, cultured in vitro. DNA for the CDR3: TGTGCCAGCGCCCGGGGGGGGACAACCGATACGCAGTATTTT. This encodes CASARGGTTDTQYF.